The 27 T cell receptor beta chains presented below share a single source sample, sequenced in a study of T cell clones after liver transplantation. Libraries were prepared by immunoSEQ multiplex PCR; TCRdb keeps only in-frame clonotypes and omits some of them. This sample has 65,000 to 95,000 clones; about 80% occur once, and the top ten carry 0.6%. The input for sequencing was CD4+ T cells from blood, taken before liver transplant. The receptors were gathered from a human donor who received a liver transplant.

CDR3 protein: CSASSNEQFF. CDR3 DNA: TGCAGTGCCAGTTCTAATGAGCAGTTCTTC. The V gene is TRBV20-1, the J gene TRBJ2-1; D is uncertain. Trimming shortened V by 6 bases and J by 7 bases, and 7 bases separated the two germline ends. CDR3 size: 10 residues. Germline V gene data show CDR1 as DFQATT and CDR2 as SNEGSKA (reference sequence).

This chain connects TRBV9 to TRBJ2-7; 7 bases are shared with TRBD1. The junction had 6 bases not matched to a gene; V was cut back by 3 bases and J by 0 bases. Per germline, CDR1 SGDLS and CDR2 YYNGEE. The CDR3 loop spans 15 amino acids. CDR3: CASSAGTASSYEQYF. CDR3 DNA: TGTGCCAGCAGCGCAGGGACAGCCAGCTCCTACGAGCAGTACTTC.

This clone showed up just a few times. CDR3 protein: CASSSTGSGGYGYTF. The CDR3 DNA reads as TGTGCCAGCAGTTCGACAGGGTCGGGGGGTTATGGCTACACCTTC. This chain uses TRBV28 with TRBJ1-2; 7 nucleotides agree with TRBD1. Losses at the gene ends were 4 bases for V and 5 bases for J; bases not matched to a gene: 10. The CDR3 is 15 amino acids. Germline V gene data show CDR1 as MDHEN and CDR2 as SYDVKM.

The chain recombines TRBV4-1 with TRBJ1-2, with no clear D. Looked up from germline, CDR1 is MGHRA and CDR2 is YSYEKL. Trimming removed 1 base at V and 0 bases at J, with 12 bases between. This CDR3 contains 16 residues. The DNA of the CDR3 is TGCGCCAGCAGCCAAGGTATGGTGGGAACTAACTATGGCTACACCTTC. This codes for CASSQGMVGTNYGYTF.

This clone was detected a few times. CDR3 sequence: CASSIVDWETQYF. The CDR3 region has the DNA TGTGCCAGTAGTATAGTCGACTGGGAGACCCAGTACTTC. The chain couples TRBV19 to TRBJ2-5; no reliable D call. The CDR3 runs to 13 residues. The germline gives CDR1 LNHDA, CDR2 SQIVND (reference sequence). V lost 1 base, J lost 5 bases, and 8 bases lay in between. The entire variable domain, with the rest obtained from reference TRBV19 and TRBJ2-5, is as follows: DGGITQSPKYLFRKEGQNVTLSCEQNLNHDAMYWYRQDPGQGLRLIYYSQIVNDFQKGDIAEGYSVSREKKESFPLTVTSAQKNPTAFYLCASSIVDWETQYFGPGTRLLVL.

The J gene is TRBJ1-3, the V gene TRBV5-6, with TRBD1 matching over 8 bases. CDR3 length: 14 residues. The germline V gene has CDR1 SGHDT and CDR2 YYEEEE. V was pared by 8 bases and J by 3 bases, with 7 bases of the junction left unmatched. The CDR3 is CASRAGGIGNTIYF. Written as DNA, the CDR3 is TGTGCCAGTCGGGCAGGGGGCATTGGAAACACCATATATTTT.

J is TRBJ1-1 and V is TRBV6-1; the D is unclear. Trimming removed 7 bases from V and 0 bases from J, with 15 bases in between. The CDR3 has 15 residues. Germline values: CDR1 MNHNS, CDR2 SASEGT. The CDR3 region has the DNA TGTGCCAGCATCAGAGGTGACGGTATGAACACTGAAGCTTTCTTT. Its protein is CASIRGDGMNTEAFF.

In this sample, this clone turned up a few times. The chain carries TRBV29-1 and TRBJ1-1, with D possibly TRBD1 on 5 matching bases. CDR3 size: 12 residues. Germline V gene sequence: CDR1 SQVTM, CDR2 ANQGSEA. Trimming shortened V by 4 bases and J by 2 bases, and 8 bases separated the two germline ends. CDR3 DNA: TGCAGCGTTGGACAGAGAAACACTGAAGCTTTCTTT. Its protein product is CSVGQRNTEAFF.

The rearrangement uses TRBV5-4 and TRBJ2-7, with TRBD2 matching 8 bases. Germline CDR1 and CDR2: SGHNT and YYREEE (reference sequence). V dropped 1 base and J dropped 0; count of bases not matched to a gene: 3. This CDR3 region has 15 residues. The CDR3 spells CASSLTSGSSYEQYF. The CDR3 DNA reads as TGTGCCAGCAGCTTGACCAGCGGGAGCTCCTACGAGCAGTACTTC. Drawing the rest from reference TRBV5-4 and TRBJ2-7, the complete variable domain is ETGVTQSPTHLIKTRGQQVTLRCSSQSGHNTVSWYQQALGQGPQFIFQYYREEENGRGNFPPRFSGLQFPNYSSELNVNALELDDSALYLCASSLTSGSSYEQYFGPGTRLTVT.

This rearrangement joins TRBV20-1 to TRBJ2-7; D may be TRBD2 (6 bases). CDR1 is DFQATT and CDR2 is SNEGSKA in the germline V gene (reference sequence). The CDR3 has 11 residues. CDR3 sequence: CGGKTSYEQYF. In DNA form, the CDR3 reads TGCGGGGGGAAAACTTCTTACGAGCAGTACTTC.

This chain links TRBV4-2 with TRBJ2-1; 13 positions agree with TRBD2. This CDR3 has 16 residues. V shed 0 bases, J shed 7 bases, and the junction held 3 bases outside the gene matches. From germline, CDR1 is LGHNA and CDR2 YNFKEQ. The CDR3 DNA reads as TGTGCCAGCAGCCAAGAGGGACTAGCGGGGATTAATGAGCAGTTCTTC. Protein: CASSQEGLAGINEQFF.

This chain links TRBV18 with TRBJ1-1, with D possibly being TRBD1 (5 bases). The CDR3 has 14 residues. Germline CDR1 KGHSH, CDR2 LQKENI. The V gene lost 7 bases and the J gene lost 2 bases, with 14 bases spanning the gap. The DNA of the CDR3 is TGTGCCAGCTGGAAGGGACTTCCCAACACTGAAGCTTTCTTT. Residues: CASWKGLPNTEAFF.

For the CDR3, the DNA is TGTGCCAGCAGTGGGGCGGGCCGAATCTCTGGAAACACCATATATTTT. This gives the protein CASSGAGRISGNTIYF. The chain joins TRBV2 to TRBJ1-3, with D uncertain. V lost 4 bases to trimming and J lost 0 bases, with 13 bases between them. This CDR3 is built from 16 residues. Germline loops: CDR1 SNHLY, CDR2 FYNNEI.

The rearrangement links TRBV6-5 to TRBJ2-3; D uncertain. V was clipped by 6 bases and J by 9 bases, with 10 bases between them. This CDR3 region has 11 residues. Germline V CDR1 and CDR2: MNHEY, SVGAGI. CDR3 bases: TGTGCCAGCAGCCTTTCCACCACGCAGTATTTT. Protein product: CASSLSTTQYF.

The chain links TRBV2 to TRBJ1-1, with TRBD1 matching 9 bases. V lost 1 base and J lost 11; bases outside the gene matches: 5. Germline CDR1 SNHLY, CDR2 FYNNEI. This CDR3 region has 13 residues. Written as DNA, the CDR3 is TGTGCCAGCAGTGAAGACAGGGACAGGGCGGCTTTCTTT. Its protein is CASSEDRDRAAFF. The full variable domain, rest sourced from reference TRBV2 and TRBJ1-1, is EPEVTQTPSHQVTQMGQEVILRCVPISNHLYFYWYRQILGQKVEFLVSFYNNEISEKSEIFDDQFSVERPDGSNFTLKIRSTKLEDSAMYFCASSEDRDRAAFFGQGTRLTVV.

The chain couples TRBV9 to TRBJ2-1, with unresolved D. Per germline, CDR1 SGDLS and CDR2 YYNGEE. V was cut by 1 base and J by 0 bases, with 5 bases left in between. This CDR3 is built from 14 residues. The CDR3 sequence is CASSVSSSYNEQFF. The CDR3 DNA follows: TGTGCCAGCAGCGTAAGCTCCTCCTACAATGAGCAGTTCTTC.

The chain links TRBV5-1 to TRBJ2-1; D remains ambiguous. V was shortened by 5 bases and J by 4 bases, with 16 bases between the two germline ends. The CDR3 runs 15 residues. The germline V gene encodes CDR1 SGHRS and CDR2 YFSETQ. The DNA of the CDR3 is TGCGCCAGCAGTAACGGTGGGCTCGGGTACAATGAGCAGTTCTTC. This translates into CASSNGGLGYNEQFF.

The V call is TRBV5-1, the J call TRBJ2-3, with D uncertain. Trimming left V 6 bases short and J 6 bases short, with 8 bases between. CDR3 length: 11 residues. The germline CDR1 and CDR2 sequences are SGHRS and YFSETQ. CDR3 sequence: CASKRADTQYF. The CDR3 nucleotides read TGCGCCAGCAAAAGAGCGGATACGCAGTATTTT.

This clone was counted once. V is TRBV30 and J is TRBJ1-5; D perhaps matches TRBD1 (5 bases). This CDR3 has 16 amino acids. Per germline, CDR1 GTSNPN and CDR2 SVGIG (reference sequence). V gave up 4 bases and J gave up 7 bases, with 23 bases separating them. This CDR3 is CAWNPRGRGKVQPQHF. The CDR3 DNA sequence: TGTGCCTGGAACCCCCGGGGGAGGGGAAAGGTGCAGCCCCAGCATTTT.

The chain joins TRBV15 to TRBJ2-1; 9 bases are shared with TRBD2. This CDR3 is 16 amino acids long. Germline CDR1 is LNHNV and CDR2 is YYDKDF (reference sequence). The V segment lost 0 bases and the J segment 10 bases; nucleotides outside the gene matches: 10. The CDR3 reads CATSRDWASGKGEQFF. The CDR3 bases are TGTGCCACCAGCAGAGATTGGGCTAGCGGGAAGGGGGAGCAGTTCTTC.

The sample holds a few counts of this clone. The CDR3 sequence: CASKASPTNTEAFF. DNA for the CDR3: TGTGCCAGCAAGGCGTCACCGACGAACACTGAAGCTTTCTTT. The chain has TRBV6-1 and TRBJ1-1; D unclear. Germline-derived CDR1 and CDR2 are MNHNS and SASEGT. This CDR3 region has 14 residues. V shed 7 bases and J shed 1 base, with 13 bases lying between them.

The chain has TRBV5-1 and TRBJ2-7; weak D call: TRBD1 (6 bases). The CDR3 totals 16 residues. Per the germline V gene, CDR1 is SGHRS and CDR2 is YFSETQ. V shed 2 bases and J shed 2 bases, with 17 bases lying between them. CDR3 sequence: CASSLIWGLGTYEQYF. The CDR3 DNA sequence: TGCGCCAGCAGCTTAATTTGGGGGCTAGGGACCTACGAGCAGTACTTC.

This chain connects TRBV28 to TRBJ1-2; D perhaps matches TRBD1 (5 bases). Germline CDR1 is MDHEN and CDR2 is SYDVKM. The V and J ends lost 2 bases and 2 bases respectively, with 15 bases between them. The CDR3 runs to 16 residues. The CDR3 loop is CASSLRAGTGNYGYTF. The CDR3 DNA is TGTGCCAGCAGTTTAAGAGCCGGGACTGGGAACTATGGCTACACCTTC.

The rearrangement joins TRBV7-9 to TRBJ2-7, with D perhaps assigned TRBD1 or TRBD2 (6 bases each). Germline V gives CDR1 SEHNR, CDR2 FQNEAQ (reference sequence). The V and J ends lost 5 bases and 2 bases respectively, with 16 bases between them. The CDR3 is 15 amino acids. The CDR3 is CASSPGRGGTYEQYF. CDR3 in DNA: TGTGCCAGCAGCCCCGGGAGAGGGGGTACCTACGAGCAGTACTTC.

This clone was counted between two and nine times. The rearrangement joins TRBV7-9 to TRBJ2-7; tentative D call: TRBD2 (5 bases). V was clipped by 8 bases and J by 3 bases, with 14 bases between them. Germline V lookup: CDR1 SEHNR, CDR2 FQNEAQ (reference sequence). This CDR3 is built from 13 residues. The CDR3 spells CASASGRDYEQYF. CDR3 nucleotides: TGTGCCAGCGCTTCTGGACGGGACTACGAGCAGTACTTC.

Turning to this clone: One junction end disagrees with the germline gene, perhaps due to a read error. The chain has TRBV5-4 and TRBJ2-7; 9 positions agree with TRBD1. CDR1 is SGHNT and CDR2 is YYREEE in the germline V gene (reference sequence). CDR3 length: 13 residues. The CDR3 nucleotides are TGTGCCAGCAGCCCGGGACAGGGTACAGGGTCCTCCTTC. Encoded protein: CASSPGQGTGSSF. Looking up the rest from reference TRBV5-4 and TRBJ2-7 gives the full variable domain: ETGVTQSPTHLIKTRGQQVTLRCSSQSGHNTVSWYQQALGQGPQFIFQYYREEENGRGNFPPRFSGLQFPNYSSELNVNALELDDSALYLCASSPGQGTGSSFGPGTRLTVT.

DNA of the CDR3: TGTGCCAGCAGCGTAAGGACAGGGGCGGATACGCAGTATTTT. Amino acid sequence: CASSVRTGADTQYF. The chain employs TRBV9 and TRBJ2-3; TRBD1 matches at 9 bases. The CDR3 is made up of 14 amino acids. Trimming took 1 base from V and 6 from J; bases not matched to a gene: 3. CDR1 is SGDLS, CDR2 YYNGEE, per germline.